This is a list of T cell receptor beta chains from one sample in a study of TIL therapy for anti-PD-1-resistant metastatic lung cancer. Using immunoSEQ multiplex PCR, the repertoire was profiled, and TCRdb retains in-frame clones only, with some absent. This sample yields around 21,000 clones, of which about two thirds are seen a single time; over 1.5% belongs to the top ten. This material consisted of blood, taken at baseline. Receptors were obtained from a person between 30 and 79 years old with non-small cell lung cancer. Both conserved end residues are part of each CDR3. A D gene is named only where the DNA matches it firmly. A clone size is listed for some rows: how often the clone was seen (once, few, many), or a class if it is expanded.

abundance,d_gene,v_gene,j_gene,CDR3nt,CDR3aa
-,-,TRBV6-5,TRBJ1-5,TGTGCCAGCAGTCTGGCAGGTTATCAGCCCCAGCATTTT,CASSLAGYQPQHF
few,TRBD1,TRBV27,TRBJ1-2,TGTGCCAGCAGTCCGGGGGACAGCCGCTATGGCTACACCTTC,CASSPGDSRYGYTF
-,-,TRBV3-1/TRBV3-2,TRBJ2-7,TGTGCCAGCAGCCAGGATTGGGGTGAGCAGTACTTC,CASSQDWGEQYF
-,-,TRBV19,TRBJ2-2,TGTGCCAGTAGTAGGTCATCGGGAGACACCGGGGAGCTGTTTTTT,CASSRSSGDTGELFF
-,-,TRBV27,TRBJ2-7,TGTGCCAGCAGTTTATCGAGGTCCTACGAGCAGTACTTC,CASSLSRSYEQYF
-,TRBD1,TRBV5-1,TRBJ1-2,TGCGCCAGCAGCCGACTCCCTCGGGACAGTATTTCTAACTATGGCTACACCTTC,CASSRLPRDSISNYGYTF
-,-,TRBV7-8,TRBJ2-2,TGTGCCAGCAGCTTAGTGGGGGCGTCTGGGGAGCTGTTTTTT,CASSLVGASGELFF
-,-,TRBV29-1,TRBJ2-7,TGCAGCGTTAAATTGACGGACGAGCAGTACTTC,CSVKLTDEQYF
-,-,TRBV18,TRBJ1-1,TGTGCCAGCTCACCACAGAGGACACTAAACACTGAAGCTTTCTTT,CASSPQRTLNTEAFF
-,-,TRBV7-2,TRBJ1-6,TGTGCCAGCAGCTTAAATCATTTTACTTCACCCCTCCACTTT,CASSLNHFTSPLHF
few,TRBD1,TRBV6-4,TRBJ1-1,TGTGCCAGCAGTGAATCGCCGACAGGGAGGAGGGAAGCTTTCTTT,CASSESPTGRREAFF
-,TRBD1,TRBV7-2,TRBJ2-1,TGTGCCAGCAGCCAGGGACAGGCCTACAATGAGCAGTTCTTC,CASSQGQAYNEQFF
-,TRBD1,TRBV2,TRBJ1-4,TGTGCCAGCACCGTTACACTGACAGGGGCTGAAAAACTGTTTTTT,CASTVTLTGAEKLFF